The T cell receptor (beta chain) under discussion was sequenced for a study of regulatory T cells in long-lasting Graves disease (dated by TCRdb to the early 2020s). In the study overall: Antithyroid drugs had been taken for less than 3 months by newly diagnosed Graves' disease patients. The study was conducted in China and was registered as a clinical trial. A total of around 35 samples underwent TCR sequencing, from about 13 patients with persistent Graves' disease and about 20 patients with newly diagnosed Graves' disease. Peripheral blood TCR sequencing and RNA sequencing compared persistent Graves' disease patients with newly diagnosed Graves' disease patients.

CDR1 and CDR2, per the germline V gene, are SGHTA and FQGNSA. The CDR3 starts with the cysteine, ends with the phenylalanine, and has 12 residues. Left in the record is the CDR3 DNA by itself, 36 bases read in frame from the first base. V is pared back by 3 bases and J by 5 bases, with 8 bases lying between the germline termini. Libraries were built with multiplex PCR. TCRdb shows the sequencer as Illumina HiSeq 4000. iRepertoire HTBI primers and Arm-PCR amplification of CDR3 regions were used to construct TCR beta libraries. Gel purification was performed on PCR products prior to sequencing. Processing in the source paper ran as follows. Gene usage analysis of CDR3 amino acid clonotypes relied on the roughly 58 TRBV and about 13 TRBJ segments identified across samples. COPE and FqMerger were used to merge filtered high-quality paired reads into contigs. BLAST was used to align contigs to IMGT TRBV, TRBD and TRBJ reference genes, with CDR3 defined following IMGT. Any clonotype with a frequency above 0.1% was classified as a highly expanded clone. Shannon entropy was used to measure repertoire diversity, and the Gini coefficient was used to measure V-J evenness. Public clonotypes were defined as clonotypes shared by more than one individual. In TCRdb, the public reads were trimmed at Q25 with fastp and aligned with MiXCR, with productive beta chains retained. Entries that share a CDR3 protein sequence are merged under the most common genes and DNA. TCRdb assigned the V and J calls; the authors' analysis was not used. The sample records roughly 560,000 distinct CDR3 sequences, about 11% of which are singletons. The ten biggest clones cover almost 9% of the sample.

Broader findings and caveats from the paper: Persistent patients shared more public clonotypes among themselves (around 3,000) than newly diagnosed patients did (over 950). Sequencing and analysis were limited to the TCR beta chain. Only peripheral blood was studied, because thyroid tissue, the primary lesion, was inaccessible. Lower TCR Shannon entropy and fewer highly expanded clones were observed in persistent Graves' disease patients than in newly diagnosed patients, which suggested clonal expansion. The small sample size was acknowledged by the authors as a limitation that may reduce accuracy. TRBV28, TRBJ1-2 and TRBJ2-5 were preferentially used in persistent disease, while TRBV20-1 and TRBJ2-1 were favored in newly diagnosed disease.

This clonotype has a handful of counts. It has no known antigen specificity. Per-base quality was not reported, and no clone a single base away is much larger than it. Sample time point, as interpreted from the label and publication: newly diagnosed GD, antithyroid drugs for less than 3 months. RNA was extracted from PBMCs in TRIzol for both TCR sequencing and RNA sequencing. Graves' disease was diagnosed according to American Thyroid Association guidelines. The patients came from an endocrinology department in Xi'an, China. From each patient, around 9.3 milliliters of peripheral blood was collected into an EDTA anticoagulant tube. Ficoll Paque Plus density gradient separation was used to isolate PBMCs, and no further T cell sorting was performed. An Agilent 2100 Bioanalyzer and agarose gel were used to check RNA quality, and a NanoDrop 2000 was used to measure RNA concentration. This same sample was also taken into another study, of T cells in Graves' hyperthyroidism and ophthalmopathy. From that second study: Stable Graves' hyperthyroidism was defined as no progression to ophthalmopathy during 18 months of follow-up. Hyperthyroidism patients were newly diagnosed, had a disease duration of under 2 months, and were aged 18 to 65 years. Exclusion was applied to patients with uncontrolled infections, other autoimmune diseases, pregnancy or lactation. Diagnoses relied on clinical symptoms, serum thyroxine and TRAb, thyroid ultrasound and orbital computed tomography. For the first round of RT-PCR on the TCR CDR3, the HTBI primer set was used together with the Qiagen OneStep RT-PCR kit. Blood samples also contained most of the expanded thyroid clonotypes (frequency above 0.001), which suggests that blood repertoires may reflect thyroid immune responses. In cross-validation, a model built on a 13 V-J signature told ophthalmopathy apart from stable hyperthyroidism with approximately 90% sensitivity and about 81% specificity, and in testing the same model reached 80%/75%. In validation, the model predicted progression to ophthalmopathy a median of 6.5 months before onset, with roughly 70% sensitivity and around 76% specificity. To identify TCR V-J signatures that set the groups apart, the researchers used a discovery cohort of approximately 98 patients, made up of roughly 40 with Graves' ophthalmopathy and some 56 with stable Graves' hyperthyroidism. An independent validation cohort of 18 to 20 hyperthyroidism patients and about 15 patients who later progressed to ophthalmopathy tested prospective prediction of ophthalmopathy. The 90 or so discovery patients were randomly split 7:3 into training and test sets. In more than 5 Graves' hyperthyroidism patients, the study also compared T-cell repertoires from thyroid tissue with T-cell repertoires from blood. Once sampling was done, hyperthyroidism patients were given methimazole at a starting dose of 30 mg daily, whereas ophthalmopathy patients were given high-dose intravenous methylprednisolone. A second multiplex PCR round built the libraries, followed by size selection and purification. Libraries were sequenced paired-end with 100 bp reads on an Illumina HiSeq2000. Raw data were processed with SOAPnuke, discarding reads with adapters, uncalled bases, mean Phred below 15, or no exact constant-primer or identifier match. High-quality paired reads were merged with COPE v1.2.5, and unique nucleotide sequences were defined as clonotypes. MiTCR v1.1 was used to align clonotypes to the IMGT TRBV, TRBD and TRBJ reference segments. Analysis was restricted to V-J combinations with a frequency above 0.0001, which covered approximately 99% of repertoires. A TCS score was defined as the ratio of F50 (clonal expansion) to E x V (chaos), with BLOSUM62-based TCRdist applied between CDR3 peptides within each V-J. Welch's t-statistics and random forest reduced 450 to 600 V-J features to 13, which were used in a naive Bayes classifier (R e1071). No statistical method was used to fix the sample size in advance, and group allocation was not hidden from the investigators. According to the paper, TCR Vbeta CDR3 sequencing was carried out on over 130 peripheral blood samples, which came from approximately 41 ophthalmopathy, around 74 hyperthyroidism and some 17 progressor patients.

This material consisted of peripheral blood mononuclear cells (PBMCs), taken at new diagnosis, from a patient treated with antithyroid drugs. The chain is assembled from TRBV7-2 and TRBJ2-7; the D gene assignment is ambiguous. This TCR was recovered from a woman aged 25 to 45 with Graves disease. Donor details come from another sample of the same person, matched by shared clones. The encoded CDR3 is CASSFAPNEQYF. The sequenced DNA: TGTGCCAGCAGCTTTGCTCCCAACGAGCAGTACTTC. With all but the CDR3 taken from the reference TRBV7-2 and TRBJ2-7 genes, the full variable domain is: GAGVSQSPSNKVTEKGKDVELRCDPISGHTALYWYRQSLGQGLEFLIYFQGNSAPDKSGLPSDRFSAERTGGSVSTLTIQRTQQEDSAVYLCASSFAPNEQYFGPGTRLTVT.